A single sample gave rise to the 20 T cell receptor beta chains below, sequenced in a study of blood T cell repertoires in COVID-19. Here immunoSEQ multiplex PCR was the method, and the copy in TCRdb shows in-frame clones only, minus some. This sample yields more than 150,000 clones, of which 85% to 95% are seen a single time; 0.7% to 0.8% belongs to the top ten. The specimen was peripheral blood. The receptors shown here come from a man younger than 45 with COVID-19, enrolled during active disease.

The rearrangement links TRBV18 to TRBJ1-4, with D hard to call. Trimming pared 2 bases from V and 6 bases from J, leaving 13 bases between. Per germline, CDR1 KGHSH and CDR2 LQKENI. The CDR3 is 15 residues long. In DNA form, the CDR3 reads TGTGCCAGCTCACCAGGGGAGGGAATTTATGAAAAACTGTTTTTT. This gives the protein CASSPGEGIYEKLFF.

The chain joins TRBV30 to TRBJ2-6; D perhaps matches TRBD1 (6 bases). In germline, CDR1 is GTSNPN, CDR2 SVGIG (reference sequence). CDR3 length: 14 amino acids. V lost 8 bases and J 4 bases, leaving 15 bases between the germline ends. The DNA for the CDR3 is TGTGCCGGAACCCGGACAGTCGGGGCCAACGTCCTGACTTTC. This gives the protein CAGTRTVGANVLTF.

The sample holds one count of this clone. The rearrangement uses TRBV9 and TRBJ1-4, with 7 bases lining up with TRBD1. The CDR3 covers 14 residues. V lost 2 bases to trimming and J lost 7 bases; unmatched junction nucleotides: 5. Germline CDR1 is SGDLS and CDR2 is YYNGEE. The CDR3 loop reads CASSVEGAGEKLFF. The CDR3 DNA reads TGTGCCAGCAGCGTTGAGGGGGCCGGTGAAAAACTGTTTTTT.

This clone was seen once. The V gene is TRBV24-1, the J gene TRBJ2-5; D ambiguous. V shed 4 bases and J shed 4 bases, with 3 bases lying between them. The CDR3 runs 11 residues. Germline CDR1 reads KGHDR; CDR2 reads SFDVKD. CDR3 sequence: CATSDGETQYF. As DNA, the CDR3 is TGTGCCACCAGTGACGGAGAGACCCAGTACTTC.

The chain recombines TRBV3-1 (or the pseudogene TRBV3-2) with TRBJ2-7; possibly TRBD1 for D (5 bases). V lost 2 bases and J lost 4, with 15 bases in between. The CDR3 has 15 residues. The germline V gene encodes CDR1 LGHDT and CDR2 YNNKEL (reference sequence). CDR3: CASSQWTPMAYEQYF. CDR3 coding DNA: TGTGCCAGCAGCCAATGGACACCCATGGCGTACGAGCAGTACTTC.

This chain uses TRBV5-4 with TRBJ1-2, with D possibly matching TRBD1 (6 bases). V was trimmed by 2 bases and J by 2 bases, leaving 13 bases between them. This CDR3 is built from 15 residues. Germline V CDR1 and CDR2: SGHNT, YYREEE (reference sequence). Written as DNA, the CDR3 is TGTGCCAGCAGCTTCGTCGGGGACACCAACTATGGCTACACCTTC. Its translation: CASSFVGDTNYGYTF.

V usage is TRBV6-5 and J usage is TRBJ1-2, with no clear D. V was pared by 6 bases and J by 4 bases, with 15 bases between. Germline values: CDR1 MNHEY, CDR2 SVGAGI. This CDR3 spans 14 amino acids. In DNA, the CDR3 is TGTGCCAGCAGACCCCTCGGTATTGGCTATGGCTACACCTTC. Amino acid sequence: CASRPLGIGYGYTF.

V gene TRBV9 combines with J gene TRBJ2-4; D perhaps matches TRBD1 (5 bases). The CDR3 is 14 residues long. Trimming shortened V by 3 bases and J by 6 bases, and 13 bases separated the two germline ends. The germline V gene has CDR1 SGDLS and CDR2 YYNGEE. The CDR3 nucleotides are TGTGCCAGCAGCGCCACTCTTGGGGCAAACATTCAGTACTTC. Protein product: CASSATLGANIQYF.

The chain recombines TRBV9 with TRBJ2-3; 10 nucleotides agree with TRBD2. CDR1 is SGDLS, CDR2 YYNGEE, per germline. The CDR3 has 14 residues. Trimming removed 5 bases from V and 4 bases from J; junction bases left unmatched: 4. The CDR3, as DNA: TGTGCCAGCAGTAGCGGGGGGTTTGCAGATACGCAGTATTTT. Protein: CASSSGGFADTQYF.

This chain joins TRBV19 and TRBJ1-1, with TRBD1 matching over 10 bases. The V gene's germline CDR1 is LNHDA and CDR2 SQIVND (reference sequence). J lost 4 bases, V lost 5 bases, and 10 bases had no gene match. This CDR3 is built from 16 residues. The CDR3 sequence is CASSRRQGAGLTEAFF. The DNA for the CDR3 is TGTGCCAGTAGTCGAAGACAGGGGGCGGGGCTCACTGAAGCTTTCTTT.

The chain joins TRBV19 to TRBJ1-4; possible D gene TRBD1, 6 bases. Per the germline V gene, CDR1 is LNHDA and CDR2 is SQIVND (reference sequence). The CDR3 loop spans 15 amino acids. V was pared by 3 bases and J by 7 bases, with 15 bases between. The CDR3, as DNA: TGTGCCAGTAGTATTTGGGGGGGCGCTGGTGAAAAACTGTTTTTT. Amino acid sequence: CASSIWGGAGEKLFF.

This sequence joins TRBV25-1 and TRBJ1-2, with 8 bases lining up with TRBD1. This CDR3 region has 18 residues. Germline assignment: CDR1 MGHDK and CDR2 SYGVNS. The J segment lost 8 bases and the V segment lost 1 base, leaving 18 bases of the junction unmatched. CDR3 DNA: TGTGCCAGCAGTGAATCGCCGGGACAGGCGAGCTTCGGAGGGGGCTACACCTTC. Translating it yields CASSESPGQASFGGGYTF.

The CDR3 protein is CARRPGQGNYGYTF. Written as DNA, the CDR3 is TGTGCCAGAAGACCGGGACAGGGGAACTATGGCTACACCTTC. The chain has TRBV5-3 and TRBJ1-2; the match to TRBD1 covers 10 bases. TRBV5-3 is noted as an ORF with a role that remains uncertain. The CDR3 extends over 14 amino acids. V lost 5 bases and J lost 2; bases outside the gene matches: 3.

This clone has just one count. The chain combines TRBV5-6 with TRBJ1-3; 8 nucleotides match TRBD1. The junction had 2 bases not matched to a gene; V was cut back by 1 base and J by 2 bases. CDR3 size: 15 residues. In germline, CDR1 is SGHDT, CDR2 YYEEEE. The CDR3 loop is CASSLQGAPGNTIYF. Written as DNA, the CDR3 is TGTGCCAGCAGCTTGCAGGGGGCCCCTGGAAACACCATATATTTT.

This CDR3 reads CASSQMPGLGNIQYF. The CDR3, as DNA: TGCGCCAGCAGCCAAATGCCGGGACTAGGGAACATTCAGTACTTC. The chain carries TRBV4-1 and TRBJ2-4; 8 bases are a match to TRBD2. J lost 7 bases, V lost 2 bases, and 7 bases had no gene match. Germline V gene lookup returns CDR1 MGHRA and CDR2 YSYEKL. The CDR3 extends over 15 amino acids.

The chain carries TRBV6-4 and TRBJ2-1, with D unresolved. The CDR3 length is 12 residues. The V gene's germline CDR1 is MRHNA and CDR2 SNTAGT. V was pared by 3 bases and J by 4 bases, with 4 bases between. For the CDR3, the DNA is TGTGCCAGCAGTGATCGGTACAATGAGCAGTTCTTC. As protein: CASSDRYNEQFF.

This rearrangement joins TRBV7-9 to TRBJ2-7; 8 nucleotides align to TRBD2. CDR3 length: 15 residues. The junction had 5 bases not matched to a gene; V was cut back by 1 base and J by 3 bases. Per the germline V gene, CDR1 is SEHNR and CDR2 is FQNEAQ (reference sequence). The CDR3 nucleotides are TGTGCCAGCAGCTTAGAGGCGGGGGGTTACTACGAGCAGTACTTC. This gives the protein CASSLEAGGYYEQYF.

This clone was found a few times. This chain connects TRBV6-4 to TRBJ1-1; no firm D call. V was cut by 4 bases and J by 2 bases, with 8 bases left in between. This CDR3 is 13 amino acids long. CDR1 and CDR2 from the germline V gene are MRHNA and SNTAGT. CDR3 DNA: TGTGCCAGCAGTGTGACGGGTAACACTGAAGCTTTCTTT. It yields the protein CASSVTGNTEAFF.

V usage is TRBV19 and J usage is TRBJ2-5, with 13 bases identical to TRBD2. Germline CDR1 is LNHDA and CDR2 is SQIVND (reference sequence). J gave up 5 bases and V 8 bases, and 8 bases lay outside the gene matches. The CDR3 sequence is 15 residues long. As DNA, the CDR3 is TGTGCCAGTGGGCCACTAGCGGGGGGGCCGGAGACCCAGTACTTC. Its translation: CASGPLAGGPETQYF.

V is TRBV2 and J is TRBJ1-2; 7 nucleotides align to TRBD1. This CDR3 is built from 14 residues. Germline trimming cut 6 bases from V and 8 bases from J; bases unmatched to any gene: 12. In germline, CDR1 is SNHLY, CDR2 FYNNEI. The CDR3 loop reads CASRDDRVPWGYTF. The CDR3 bases are TGTGCCAGCAGGGACGACAGGGTCCCTTGGGGCTACACCTTC.